This TCR beta chain was documented in a study of response to subunit inactivated influenza vaccine. TCRdb ran MiXCR on the RT-PCR reads and lists one entry per CDR3 protein. The repertoire has 500,000 to 700,000 distinct CDR3 sequences, approximately 22% of them found once; the top ten carry approximately 2.9%. This clonotype was seen a few times. The CDR3 consists of 16 residues. Trimming at V came to 1 base and at J to 2 bases, leaving 7 bases not matched to a gene. Germline V gene sequence: CDR1 LGHDT, CDR2 YNNKEL (reference sequence). The same specimen was also included in a second study, on T cells expressing NK-cell markers. That work adds: UMIs were included in TCR beta cDNA generated by 5'RACE template switching. Repertoire data for TCR beta were derived from sorted T cells (CD3+CD56+NKG2C+, CD3+CD56+NKG2C- and CD3+CD56-NKG2C+). CD8+ T cells in over five donors included dominant NKG2C+ clonotypes at about 1.0-8%. Similarly, these clonotypes led the CD3+CD56-NKG2C+ fraction as well in several donors. Expanded NKG2C+ T cell clones were not confirmed as HCMV-specific.

V is TRBV3-1 and J is TRBJ2-7; 8 bases match TRBD1. The receptor's source is a man over 45 who received an inactivated influenza vaccine. The sample here was CD4+ T cells sorted from PBMCs, taken approximately 12 days after vaccination. In DNA, the CDR3 is TGTGCCAGCAGCCAAGGGATGGTACAGGGGGCCTACGAGCAGTACTTC. It encodes CASSQGMVQGAYEQYF.